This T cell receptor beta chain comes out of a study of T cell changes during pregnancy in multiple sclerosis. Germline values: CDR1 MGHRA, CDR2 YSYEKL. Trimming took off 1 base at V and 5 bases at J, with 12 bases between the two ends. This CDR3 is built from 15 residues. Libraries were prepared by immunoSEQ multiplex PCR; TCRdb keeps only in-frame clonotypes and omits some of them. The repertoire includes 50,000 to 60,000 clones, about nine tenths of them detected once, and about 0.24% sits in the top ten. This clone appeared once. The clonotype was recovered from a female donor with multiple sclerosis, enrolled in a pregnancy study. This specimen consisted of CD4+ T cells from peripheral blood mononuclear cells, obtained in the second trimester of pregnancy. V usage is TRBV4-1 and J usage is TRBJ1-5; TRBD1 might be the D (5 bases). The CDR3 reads CASSQGYRTHQPQHF. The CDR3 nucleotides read TGCGCCAGCAGCCAAGGTTACAGGACGCATCAGCCCCAGCATTTT.